This T cell receptor beta chain appears in the sequencing data of a study of blood T cells in healthy people across ages. V trimming: 8 bases; J trimming: 3 bases; junction bases outside the gene matches: 9. Germline values: CDR1 SNHLY, CDR2 FYNNEI. The CDR3 length is 14 residues. This clonotype was seen a few times. What it binds is unknown. Points from the study as a whole: Investigators treated diversity estimates from one million T cells as underestimates.

Next came a second PCR, run for about 7 to 12 cycles, which used a sample-barcoded 5' primer along with a J-beta primer mix. TCRdb ran MiXCR on the 5' RACE reads and lists one entry per CDR3 protein. The repertoire holds fewer than 2,000,000 distinct CDR3 sequences, about 35% seen once, with about 10% in the top ten. This clonotype was obtained from a woman between 25 and 40 years old in good health. The chain employs TRBV2 and TRBJ2-5, with 7 bases fitting TRBD1. The sample comprised blood. CDR3 coding DNA: TGTGCCAGCGGACCGGGACAGACCGAAGAGACCCAGTACTTC. This gives the protein CASGPGQTEETQYF.